This TCR beta chain was documented in a study of CD8+CD57+ T cells in acquired aplastic anemia. Across the study: Each DNA sample taken from sorted CD4+ and CD8+ cells came to approximately 3 ug on average.

For CDR3 and TCR beta VDJ profiling, genomic DNA was the template used. TCRdb used MiXCR to reprocess the reads, holding one entry per CDR3 protein. Altogether more than 150,000 distinct CDR3 sequences are present, 48% being singletons, with the ten largest covering 8% to 10%. Study-level points and caveats: Researchers report that fewer than 30 CD8+ CDR3 sequences appeared in both patients and controls. The CD8+ Simpson's diversity of patients and controls was not significantly different.

The V end lost 3 bases, the J end lost 1 base, and 6 bases lay between the germline ends. The length of the CDR3 is 13 residues. From germline, CDR1 is LGHNA and CDR2 YSLEER. CD8+CD57+ cell expansion, shown by flow cytometry, had occurred in the patients selected for sequencing. Blood sampling was performed on the patients, and none of them had received therapy by then. This clonotype has ten or more counts. Its antigen is unknown. The J gene is TRBJ1-1, the V gene TRBV4-3; a weak D match, TRBD1 (6 bases). The specimen sequenced was sorted CD4+, CD8+, or CD8+CD57+ T cells (not recorded which) from PBMCs. The sequence was obtained from a human donor with aplastic anemia. CDR3 nucleotides: TGCGCCAGCAGCCAGACAGGGAACACTGAAGCTTTCTTT. This gives the protein CASSQTGNTEAFF.